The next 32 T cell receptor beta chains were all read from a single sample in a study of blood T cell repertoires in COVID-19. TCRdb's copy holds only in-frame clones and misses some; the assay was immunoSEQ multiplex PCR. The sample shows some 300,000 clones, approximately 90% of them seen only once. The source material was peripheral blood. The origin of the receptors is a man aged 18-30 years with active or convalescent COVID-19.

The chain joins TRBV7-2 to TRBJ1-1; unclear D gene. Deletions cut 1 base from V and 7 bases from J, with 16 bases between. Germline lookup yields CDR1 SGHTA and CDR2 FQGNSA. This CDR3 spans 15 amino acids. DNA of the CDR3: TGTGCCAGCAGCTTAGATTTTACGGGTTTGGATGAAGCTTTCTTT. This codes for CASSLDFTGLDEAFF. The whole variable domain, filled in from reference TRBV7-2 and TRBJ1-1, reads GAGVSQSPSNKVTEKGKDVELRCDPISGHTALYWYRQSLGQGLEFLIYFQGNSAPDKSGLPSDRFSAERTGGSVSTLTIQRTQQEDSAVYLCASSLDFTGLDEAFFGQGTRLTVV.

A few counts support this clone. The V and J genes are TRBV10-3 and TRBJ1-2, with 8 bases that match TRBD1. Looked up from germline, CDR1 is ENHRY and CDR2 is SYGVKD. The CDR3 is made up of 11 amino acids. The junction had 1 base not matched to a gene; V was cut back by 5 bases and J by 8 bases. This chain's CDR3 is CAISPGGGYTF. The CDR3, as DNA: TGTGCCATCAGTCCAGGGGGCGGCTACACCTTC.

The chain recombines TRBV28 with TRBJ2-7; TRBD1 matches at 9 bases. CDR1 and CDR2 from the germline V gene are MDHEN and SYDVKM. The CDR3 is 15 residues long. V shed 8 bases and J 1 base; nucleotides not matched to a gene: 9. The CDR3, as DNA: TGTGCCAGCGTAATGGGGGGGACAGGGTCCTACGAGCAGTACTTC. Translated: CASVMGGTGSYEQYF.

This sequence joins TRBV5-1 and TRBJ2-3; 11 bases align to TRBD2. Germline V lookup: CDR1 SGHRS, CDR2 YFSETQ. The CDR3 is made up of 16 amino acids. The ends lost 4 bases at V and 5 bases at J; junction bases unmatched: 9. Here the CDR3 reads CASSAILAGDLDTQYF. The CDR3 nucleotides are TGCGCCAGCAGCGCTATACTAGCGGGAGATCTAGATACGCAGTATTTT. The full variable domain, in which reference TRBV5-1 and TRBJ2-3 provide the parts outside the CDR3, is KAGVTQTPRYLIKTRGQQVTLSCSPISGHRSVSWYQQTPGQGLQFLFEYFSETQRNKGNFPGRFSGRQFSNSRSEMNVSTLELGDSALYLCASSAILAGDLDTQYFGPGTRLTVL.

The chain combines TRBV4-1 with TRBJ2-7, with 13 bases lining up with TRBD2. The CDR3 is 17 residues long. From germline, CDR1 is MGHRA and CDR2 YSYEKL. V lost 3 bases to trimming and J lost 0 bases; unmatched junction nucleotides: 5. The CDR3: CASSQVGLAGASYEQYF. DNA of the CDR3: TGCGCCAGCAGCCAGGTCGGACTAGCGGGAGCCTCCTACGAGCAGTACTTC.

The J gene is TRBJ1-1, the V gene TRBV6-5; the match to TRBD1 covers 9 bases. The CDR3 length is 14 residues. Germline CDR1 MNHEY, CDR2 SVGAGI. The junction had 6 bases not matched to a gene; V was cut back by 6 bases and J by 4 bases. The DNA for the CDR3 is TGTGCCAGCAGCCGGGACAGGGAGATCACTGAAGCTTTCTTT. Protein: CASSRDREITEAFF.

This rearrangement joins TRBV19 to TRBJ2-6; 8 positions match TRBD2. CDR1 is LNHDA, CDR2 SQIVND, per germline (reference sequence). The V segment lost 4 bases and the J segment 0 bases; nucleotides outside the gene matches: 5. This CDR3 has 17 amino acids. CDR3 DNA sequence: TGTGCCAGTAGTAAAGCGGGAGACCTCTCTGGGGCCAACGTCCTGACTTTC. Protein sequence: CASSKAGDLSGANVLTF.

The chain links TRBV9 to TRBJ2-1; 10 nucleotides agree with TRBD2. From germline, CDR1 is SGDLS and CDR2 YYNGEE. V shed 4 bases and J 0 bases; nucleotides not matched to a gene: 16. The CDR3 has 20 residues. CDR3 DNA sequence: TGTGCCAGCAGCTCCCGAGATAGCGGGAGGTTGGGTAGCTCCTACAATGAGCAGTTCTTC. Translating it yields CASSSRDSGRLGSSYNEQFF.

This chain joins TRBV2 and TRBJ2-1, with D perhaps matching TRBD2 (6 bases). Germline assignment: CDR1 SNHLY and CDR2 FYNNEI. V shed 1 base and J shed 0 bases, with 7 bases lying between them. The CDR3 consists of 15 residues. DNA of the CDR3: TGTGCCAGCAGTGAAGTCGGGAGCTCCTACAATGAGCAGTTCTTC. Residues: CASSEVGSSYNEQFF.

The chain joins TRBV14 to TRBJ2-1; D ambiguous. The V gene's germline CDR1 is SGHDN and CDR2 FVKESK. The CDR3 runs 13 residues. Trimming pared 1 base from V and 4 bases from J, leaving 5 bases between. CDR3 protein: CASSQAEYNEQFF. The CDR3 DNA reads TGTGCCAGCAGCCAAGCAGAATACAATGAGCAGTTCTTC.

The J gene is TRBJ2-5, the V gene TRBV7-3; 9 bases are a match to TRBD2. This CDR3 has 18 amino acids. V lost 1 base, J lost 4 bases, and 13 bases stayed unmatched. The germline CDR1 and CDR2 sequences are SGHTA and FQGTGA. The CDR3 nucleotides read TGTGCCAGCAGCTTAAATCGGCGGGAGGGAGGGGTACTAGAGACCCAGTACTTC. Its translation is CASSLNRREGGVLETQYF.

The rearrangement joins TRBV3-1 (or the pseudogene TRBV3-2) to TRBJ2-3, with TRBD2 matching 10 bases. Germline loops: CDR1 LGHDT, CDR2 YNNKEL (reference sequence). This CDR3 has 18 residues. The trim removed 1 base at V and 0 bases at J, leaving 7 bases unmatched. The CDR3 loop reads CASSQGPSGGASTDTQYF. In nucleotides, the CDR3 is TGTGCCAGCAGCCAAGGTCCCAGCGGGGGGGCTAGCACAGATACGCAGTATTTT.

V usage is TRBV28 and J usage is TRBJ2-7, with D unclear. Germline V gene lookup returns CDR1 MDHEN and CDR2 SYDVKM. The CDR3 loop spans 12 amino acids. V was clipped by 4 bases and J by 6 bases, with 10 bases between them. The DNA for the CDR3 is TGTGCCAGCAGTTCTACCCCCCCCGAGCAGTACTTC. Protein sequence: CASSSTPPEQYF.

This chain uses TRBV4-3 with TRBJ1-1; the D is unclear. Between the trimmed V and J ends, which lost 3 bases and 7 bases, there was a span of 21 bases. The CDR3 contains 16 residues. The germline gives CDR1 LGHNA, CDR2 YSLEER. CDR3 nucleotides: TGCGCCAGCAGCCATGAACCGGGAGGGCGCGCGGGTGAAGCTTTCTTT. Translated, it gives CASSHEPGGRAGEAFF.

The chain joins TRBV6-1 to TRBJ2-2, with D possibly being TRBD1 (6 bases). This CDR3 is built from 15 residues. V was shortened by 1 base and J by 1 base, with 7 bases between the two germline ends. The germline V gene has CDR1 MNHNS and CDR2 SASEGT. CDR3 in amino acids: CASSEETGNTGELFF. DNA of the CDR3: TGTGCCAGCAGTGAAGAGACAGGGAACACCGGGGAGCTGTTTTTT.

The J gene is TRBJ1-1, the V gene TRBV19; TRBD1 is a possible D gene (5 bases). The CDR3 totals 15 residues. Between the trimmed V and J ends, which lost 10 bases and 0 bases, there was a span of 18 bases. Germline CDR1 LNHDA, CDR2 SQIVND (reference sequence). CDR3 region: CATFRGNIMNTEAFF. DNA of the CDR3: TGTGCCACTTTTCGGGGGAACATCATGAACACTGAAGCTTTCTTT. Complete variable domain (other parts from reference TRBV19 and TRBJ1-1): DGGITQSPKYLFRKEGQNVTLSCEQNLNHDAMYWYRQDPGQGLRLIYYSQIVNDFQKGDIAEGYSVSREKKESFPLTVTSAQKNPTAFYLCATFRGNIMNTEAFFGQGTRLTVV.

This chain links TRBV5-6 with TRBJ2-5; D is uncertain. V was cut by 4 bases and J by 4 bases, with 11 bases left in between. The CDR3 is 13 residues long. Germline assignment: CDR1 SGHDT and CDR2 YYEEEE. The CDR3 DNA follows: TGTGCCAGCAGCCAGTGGGCAGGAGAGACCCAGTACTTC. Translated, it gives CASSQWAGETQYF.

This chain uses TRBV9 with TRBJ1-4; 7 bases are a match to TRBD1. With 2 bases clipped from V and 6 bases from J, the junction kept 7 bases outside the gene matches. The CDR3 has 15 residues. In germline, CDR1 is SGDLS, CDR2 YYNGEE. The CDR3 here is CASSVAYDRDEKLFF. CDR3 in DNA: TGTGCCAGCAGCGTCGCCTACGACAGGGATGAAAAACTGTTTTTT.

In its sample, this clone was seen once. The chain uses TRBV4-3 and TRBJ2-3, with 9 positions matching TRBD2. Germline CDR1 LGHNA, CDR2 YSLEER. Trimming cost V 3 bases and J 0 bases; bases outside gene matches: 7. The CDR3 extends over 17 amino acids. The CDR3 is CASSHGTSRASTDTQYF. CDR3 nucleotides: TGCGCCAGCAGCCATGGGACTAGCCGAGCTAGCACAGATACGCAGTATTTT.

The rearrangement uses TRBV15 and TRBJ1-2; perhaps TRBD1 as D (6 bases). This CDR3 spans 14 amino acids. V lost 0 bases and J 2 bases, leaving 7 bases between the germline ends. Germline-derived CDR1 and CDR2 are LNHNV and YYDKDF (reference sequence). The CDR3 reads CATSREDRNYGYTF. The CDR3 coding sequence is TGTGCCACCAGCAGAGAGGACAGAAACTATGGCTACACCTTC.

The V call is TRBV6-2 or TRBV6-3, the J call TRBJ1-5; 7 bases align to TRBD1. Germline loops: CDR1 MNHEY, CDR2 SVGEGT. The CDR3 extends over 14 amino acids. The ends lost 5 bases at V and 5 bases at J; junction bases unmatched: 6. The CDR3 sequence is CASSLGQSYQPQHF. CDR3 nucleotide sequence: TGTGCCAGCAGTCTGGGACAGAGCTATCAGCCCCAGCATTTT.

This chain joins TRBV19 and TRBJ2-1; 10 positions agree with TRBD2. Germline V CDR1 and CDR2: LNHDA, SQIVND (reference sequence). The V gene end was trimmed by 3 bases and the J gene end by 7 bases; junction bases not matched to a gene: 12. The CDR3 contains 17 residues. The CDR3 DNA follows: TGTGCCAGTAGTATTGTCCGAGCGGGGGGGGATTTGAATGAGCAGTTCTTC. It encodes CASSIVRAGGDLNEQFF.

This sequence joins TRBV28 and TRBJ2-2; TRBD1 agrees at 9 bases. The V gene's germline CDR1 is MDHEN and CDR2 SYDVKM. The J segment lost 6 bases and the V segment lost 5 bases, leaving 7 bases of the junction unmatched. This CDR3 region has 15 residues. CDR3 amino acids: CASSTSGTGPGELFF. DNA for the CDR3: TGTGCCAGCAGTACCTCCGGGACAGGGCCCGGGGAGCTGTTTTTT.

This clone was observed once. Here the CDR3 reads CASSERDRTYQPQHF. The DNA of the CDR3 is TGCGCCAGCAGTGAGCGGGACAGGACCTATCAGCCCCAGCATTTT. The rearrangement uses TRBV10-1 and TRBJ1-5; 8 bases fit TRBD1. The CDR3 contains 15 residues. The junction had 5 bases not matched to a gene; V was cut back by 2 bases and J by 5 bases. Germline lookup yields CDR1 WNHNN and CDR2 SYGVQD (reference sequence).

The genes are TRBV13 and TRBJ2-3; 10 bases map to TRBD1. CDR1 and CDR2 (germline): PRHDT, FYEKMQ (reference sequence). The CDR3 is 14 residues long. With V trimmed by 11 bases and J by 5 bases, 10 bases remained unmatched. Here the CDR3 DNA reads TGTGCCGGAACCGGGACAGGGGTGGAAGATACGCAGTATTTT. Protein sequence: CAGTGTGVEDTQYF.

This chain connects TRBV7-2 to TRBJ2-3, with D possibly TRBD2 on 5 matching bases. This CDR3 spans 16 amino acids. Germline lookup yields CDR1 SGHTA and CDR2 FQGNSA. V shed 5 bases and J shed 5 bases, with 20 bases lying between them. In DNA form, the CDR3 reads TGTGCCAGCAGCACACCGGCGGACTCAAGACAAGATACGCAGTATTTT. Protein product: CASSTPADSRQDTQYF. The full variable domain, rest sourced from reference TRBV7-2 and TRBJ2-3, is GAGVSQSPSNKVTEKGKDVELRCDPISGHTALYWYRQSLGQGLEFLIYFQGNSAPDKSGLPSDRFSAERTGGSVSTLTIQRTQQEDSAVYLCASSTPADSRQDTQYFGPGTRLTVL.

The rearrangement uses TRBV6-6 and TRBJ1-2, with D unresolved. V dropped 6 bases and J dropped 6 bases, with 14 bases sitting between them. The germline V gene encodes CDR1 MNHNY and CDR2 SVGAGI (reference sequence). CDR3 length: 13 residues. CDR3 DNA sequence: TGTGCCAGCAGCCAACCCCCCGAGGATGGCTACACCTTC. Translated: CASSQPPEDGYTF.

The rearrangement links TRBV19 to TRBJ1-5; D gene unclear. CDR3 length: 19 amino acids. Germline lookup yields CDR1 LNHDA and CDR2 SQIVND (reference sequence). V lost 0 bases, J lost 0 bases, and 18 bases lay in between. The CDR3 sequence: CASSIDRPWADNSNQPQHF. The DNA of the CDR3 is TGTGCCAGTAGTATAGACCGCCCCTGGGCAGATAATAGCAATCAGCCCCAGCATTTT.

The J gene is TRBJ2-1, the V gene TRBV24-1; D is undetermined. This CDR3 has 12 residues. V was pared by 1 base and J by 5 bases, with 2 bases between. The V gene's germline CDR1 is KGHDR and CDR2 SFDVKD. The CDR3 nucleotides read TGTGCCACCAGTGATTTTAACAATGAGCAGTTCTTC. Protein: CATSDFNNEQFF.

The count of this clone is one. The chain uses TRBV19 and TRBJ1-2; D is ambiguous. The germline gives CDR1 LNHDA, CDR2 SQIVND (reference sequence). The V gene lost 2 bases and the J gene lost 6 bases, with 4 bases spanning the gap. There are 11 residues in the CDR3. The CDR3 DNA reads TGTGCCAGTAGTATAAGCCATGGCTACACCTTC. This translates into CASSISHGYTF.

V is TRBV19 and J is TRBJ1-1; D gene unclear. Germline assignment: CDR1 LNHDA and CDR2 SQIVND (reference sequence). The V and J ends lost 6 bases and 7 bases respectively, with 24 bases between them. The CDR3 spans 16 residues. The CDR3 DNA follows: TGTGCCAGTAGCCGAGGGCTTTCAGGACCTTACAGTGAAGCTTTCTTT. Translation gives CASSRGLSGPYSEAFF. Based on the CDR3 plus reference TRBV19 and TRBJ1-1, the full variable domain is DGGITQSPKYLFRKEGQNVTLSCEQNLNHDAMYWYRQDPGQGLRLIYYSQIVNDFQKGDIAEGYSVSREKKESFPLTVTSAQKNPTAFYLCASSRGLSGPYSEAFFGQGTRLTVV.

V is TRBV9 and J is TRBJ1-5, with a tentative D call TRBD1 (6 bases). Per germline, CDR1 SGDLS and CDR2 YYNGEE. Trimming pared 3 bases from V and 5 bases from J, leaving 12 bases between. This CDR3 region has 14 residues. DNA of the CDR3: TGTGCCAGCAGCGCGGGGACACGGGATCAGCCCCAGCATTTT. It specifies CASSAGTRDQPQHF.